The following is a TCR beta chain sequence with its context. The data were obtained in a study of shared T cell receptors in the human thymus. Generated by immunoSEQ multiplex PCR, the TCRdb table keeps only in-frame clones and is missing some. This table holds approximately 490,000 clones, around 78% found once. This CDR3 has 19 residues. Germline trimming cut 0 bases from V and 7 bases from J; bases unmatched to any gene: 14. CDR1 and CDR2 (germline): MGHRA, YSYEKL. The sample was also linked to a second study, of human thymus T cells. Per that paper: Donors consisted of healthy Finnish infants (having corrective surgery for congenital heart defects). During corrective heart surgery, resections were taken, and the thymus tissue came from them. Unrelated individuals had highly overlapping thymic repertoires, as reported in related research.

This chain uses TRBV4-1 with TRBJ2-1; 11 bases fit TRBD2. Sequences were obtained from thymocytes. The TCR sequence derives from a boy less than two years old with a congenital heart defect. The DNA of the CDR3 is TGCGCCAGCAGCCAAGAGAAACCCCCCCTAGCGGGGGGAAGGAATGAGCAGTTCTTC. Its protein product is CASSQEKPPLAGGRNEQFF.